Each of the 18 T cell receptor beta chains below was sequenced from the same sample in a study of blood T cell repertoires in COVID-19. Libraries were prepared by immunoSEQ multiplex PCR; TCRdb keeps only in-frame clonotypes and omits some of them. This sample has 350,000 to 400,000 clones, with approximately 86% found just once. The sequenced sample consisted of peripheral blood. Source of these receptors: a woman aged 55-70 years with COVID-19, enrolled during active disease.

This clone was seen just once. This sequence joins TRBV3-1 (or the pseudogene TRBV3-2) and TRBJ1-3, with a possible D match to TRBD1 (5 bases). Trimming took 1 base from V and 4 from J, leaving 11 bases between them. From germline, CDR1 is LGHDT and CDR2 YNNKEL (reference sequence). This CDR3 has 15 residues. As DNA, the CDR3 is TGTGCCAGCAGCCAAGGTCCAGGGTACGGAAACACCATATATTTT. Protein sequence: CASSQGPGYGNTIYF.

This clone came up a few times. This chain joins TRBV30 and TRBJ2-2; D is unresolved. The CDR3 is made up of 14 amino acids. With 2 bases removed from V and 13 bases from J, the gap between germline ends came to 20 bases. The germline gives CDR1 GTSNPN, CDR2 SVGIG (reference sequence). In nucleotides, the CDR3 is TGTGCCTGGAGTATCCGGGTCCCCGCTATAGGGCTGTTTTTT. The encoded protein is CAWSIRVPAIGLFF.

This clone was found a few times. The V gene is TRBV5-4, the J gene TRBJ1-4; 9 nucleotides align to TRBD1. The trim removed 4 bases at V and 6 bases at J, leaving 10 bases unmatched. Germline V CDR1 and CDR2: SGHNT, YYREEE (reference sequence). The CDR3 is 16 residues long. The CDR3: CASSEKQGARYEKLFF. CDR3 bases: TGTGCCAGCAGCGAGAAACAGGGGGCGCGGTATGAAAAACTGTTTTTT.

A note on this clone: The identical CDR3 is also encoded by other nucleotide sequences in the sample. The chain joins TRBV6-5 to TRBJ2-2; the match to TRBD2 covers 8 bases. CDR3 length: 15 amino acids. Germline V gene lookup returns CDR1 MNHEY and CDR2 SVGAGI. The J segment lost 2 bases and the V segment lost 6 bases, leaving 5 bases of the junction unmatched. CDR3 DNA: TGTGCCAGCAGAATAAGCGGGGGCAACACCGGGGAGCTGTTTTTT. Its protein is CASRISGGNTGELFF.

The rearrangement uses TRBV18 and TRBJ1-2; no firm D call. V lost 3 bases, J lost 1 base, and 9 bases lay in between. The CDR3 consists of 14 residues. Looked up from germline, CDR1 is KGHSH and CDR2 is LQKENI. As DNA, the CDR3 is TGTGCCAGCTCACCTCCGACTGTTAACTATGGCTACACCTTC. It yields the protein CASSPPTVNYGYTF.

V gene TRBV6-5 combines with J gene TRBJ2-3, with D unclear. Germline loops: CDR1 MNHEY, CDR2 SVGAGI. Between the trimmed V and J ends, which lost 7 bases and 8 bases, there was a span of 10 bases. The CDR3 has 11 amino acids. CDR3 sequence reads: CASIRLGTQYF. For the CDR3, the DNA is TGTGCCAGCATCCGACTGGGTACGCAGTATTTT.

This clone was counted once. The CDR3 is CASSQPPGGRSDSPLHF. The CDR3, as DNA: TGTGCCAGCAGCCAACCTCCCGGAGGGAGGAGTGATTCACCCCTCCACTTT. The genes are TRBV4-2 and TRBJ1-6, with no clear D. Per germline, CDR1 LGHNA and CDR2 YNFKEQ. The CDR3 length is 17 residues. Trimming shortened V by 2 bases and J by 8 bases, and 19 bases separated the two germline ends.

The chain uses TRBV5-1 and TRBJ2-1, with a tentative D call TRBD1 (5 bases). The germline V gene encodes CDR1 SGHRS and CDR2 YFSETQ. Trimming removed 6 bases at V and 0 bases at J, with 7 bases between. The CDR3 totals 13 residues. CDR3 amino acids: CASNRGSYNEQFF. CDR3 nucleotide sequence: TGCGCCAGCAATAGGGGCTCCTACAATGAGCAGTTCTTC.

This rearrangement joins TRBV2 to TRBJ2-2; possible D gene TRBD2, 6 bases. Trimming cost V 8 bases and J 5 bases, with 30 bases left between them. Per germline, CDR1 SNHLY and CDR2 FYNNEI. This CDR3 has 19 residues. The CDR3 DNA sequence: TGTGCCAGCCGGCCCGTCCCTTTGCGGGGCAGAAAATTAACCGGGGAGCTGTTTTTT. Translating it yields CASRPVPLRGRKLTGELFF.

The chain uses TRBV11-2 and TRBJ1-2; D not certain. Germline CDR1 is SGHAT and CDR2 is FQNNGV. V was shortened by 1 base and J by 1 base, with 7 bases between the two germline ends. This CDR3 contains 14 residues. CDR3 sequence: CASSLGRSNYGYTF. CDR3 nucleotide sequence: TGTGCCAGCAGCTTAGGGAGGAGTAACTATGGCTACACCTTC.

The chain employs TRBV10-3 and TRBJ2-2; TRBD1 matches 8 bases. CDR3 size: 13 residues. Losses at the gene ends were 10 bases for V and 7 bases for J; bases not matched to a gene: 8. CDR1 is ENHRY and CDR2 is SYGVKD in the germline V gene. CDR3 sequence reads: CATRQGSSGELFF. The CDR3 DNA reads as TGTGCCACTAGACAGGGGTCGAGCGGGGAGCTGTTTTTT.

The V and J genes are TRBV4-2 and TRBJ1-2, with no clear D. Germline V gives CDR1 LGHNA, CDR2 YNFKEQ. V lost 4 bases, J lost 0 bases, and 12 bases lay in between. The CDR3 runs to 15 residues. CDR3 sequence reads: CASSPRSGANYGYTF. CDR3 DNA: TGTGCCAGCAGCCCACGTTCCGGGGCTAACTATGGCTACACCTTC.

In its sample, this clone was seen once. This chain uses TRBV4-1 with TRBJ1-5, with D perhaps TRBD1 (5 bases). Germline V gives CDR1 MGHRA, CDR2 YSYEKL. Trimming shortened V by 7 bases and J by 3 bases, and 13 bases separated the two germline ends. The CDR3 is made up of 14 amino acids. The CDR3 bases are TGCGCCAGCAAAGATTCAGGGCCCAATCAGCCCCAGCATTTT. This gives the protein CASKDSGPNQPQHF.

The genes are TRBV6-5 and TRBJ1-2; D unclear. The CDR3 is made up of 13 amino acids. V was cut by 7 bases and J by 6 bases, with 15 bases left in between. Germline V gives CDR1 MNHEY, CDR2 SVGAGI. This CDR3 is CASTNILVDGYTF. The CDR3 nucleotides are TGTGCCAGCACTAACATACTAGTAGATGGCTACACCTTC.

The chain has TRBV12-5 and TRBJ1-6; TRBD1 matches 7 bases. The germline CDR1 and CDR2 sequences are LGHNT and FRNRAP. Trimming cost V 11 bases and J 5 bases; bases outside gene matches: 6. There are 13 residues in the CDR3. CDR3 sequence (DNA): TGTGCTTCCTCGGGACAGAATAATTCACCCCTCCACTTT. Protein: CASSGQNNSPLHF.

This clone has just one count. The chain recombines TRBV6-5 with TRBJ1-1; D possibly corresponds to TRBD1 (5 bases). V dropped 3 bases and J dropped 1 base, with 12 bases sitting between them. Germline V gives CDR1 MNHEY, CDR2 SVGAGI. CDR3 size: 15 residues. CDR3 in DNA: TGTGCCAGCAGTTATGGCGTGGGGCAGAACACTGAAGCTTTCTTT. It is translated as CASSYGVGQNTEAFF.

The chain links TRBV9 to TRBJ1-3, with D perhaps matching TRBD1 (6 bases). V was cut by 0 bases and J by 0 bases, with 10 bases left in between. The CDR3 length is 16 residues. The V gene's germline CDR1 is SGDLS and CDR2 YYNGEE. In DNA, the CDR3 is TGTGCCAGCAGCGTAGGACGAGGGGGCTCTGGAAACACCATATATTTT. It codes for CASSVGRGGSGNTIYF.

The V and J genes are TRBV14 and TRBJ1-6; a weak D match, TRBD1 (6 bases). CDR3 size: 16 residues. Between the trimmed V and J ends, which lost 1 base and 4 bases, there was a span of 11 bases. Per germline, CDR1 SGHDN and CDR2 FVKESK. DNA for the CDR3: TGTGCCAGCAGCCAAGCCGGGACACCGTATAATTCACCCCTCCACTTT. This translates into CASSQAGTPYNSPLHF.